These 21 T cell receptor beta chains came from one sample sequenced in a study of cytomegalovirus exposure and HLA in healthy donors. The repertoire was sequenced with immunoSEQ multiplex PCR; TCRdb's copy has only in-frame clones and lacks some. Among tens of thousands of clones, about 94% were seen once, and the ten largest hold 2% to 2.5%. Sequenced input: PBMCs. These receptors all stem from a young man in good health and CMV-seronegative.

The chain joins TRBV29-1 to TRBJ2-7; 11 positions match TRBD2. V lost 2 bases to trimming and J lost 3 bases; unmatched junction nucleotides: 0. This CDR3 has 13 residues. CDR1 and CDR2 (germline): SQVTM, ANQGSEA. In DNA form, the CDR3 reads TGCAGCGTTGAAACTAGCGGGAGCTACGAGCAGTACTTC. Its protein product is CSVETSGSYEQYF.

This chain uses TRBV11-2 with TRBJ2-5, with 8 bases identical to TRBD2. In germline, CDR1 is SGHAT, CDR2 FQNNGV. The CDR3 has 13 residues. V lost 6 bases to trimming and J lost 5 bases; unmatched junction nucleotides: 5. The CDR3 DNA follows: TGTGCCAGCAGACTCAGCGGGAGCGAGACCCAGTACTTC. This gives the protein CASRLSGSETQYF. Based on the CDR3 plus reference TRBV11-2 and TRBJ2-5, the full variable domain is EAGVAQSPRYKIIEKRQSVAFWCNPISGHATLYWYQQILGQGPKLLIQFQNNGVVDDSQLPKDRFSAERLKGVDSTLKIQPAKLEDSAVYLCASRLSGSETQYFGPGTRLLVL.

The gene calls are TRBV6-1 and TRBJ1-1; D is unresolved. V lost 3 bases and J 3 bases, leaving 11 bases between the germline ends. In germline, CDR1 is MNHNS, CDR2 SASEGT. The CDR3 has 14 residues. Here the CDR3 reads CASSEEEEDTEAFF. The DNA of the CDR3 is TGTGCCAGCAGTGAGGAGGAGGAAGACACTGAAGCTTTCTTT.

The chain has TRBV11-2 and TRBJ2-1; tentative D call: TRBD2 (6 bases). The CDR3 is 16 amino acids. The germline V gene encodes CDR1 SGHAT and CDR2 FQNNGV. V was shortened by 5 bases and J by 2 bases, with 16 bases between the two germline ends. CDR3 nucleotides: TGTGCCAGCAGCCAGGGCAGAGGCGGGGCCTACAATGAGCAGTTCTTC. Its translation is CASSQGRGGAYNEQFF. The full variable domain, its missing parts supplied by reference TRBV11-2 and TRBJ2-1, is EAGVAQSPRYKIIEKRQSVAFWCNPISGHATLYWYQQILGQGPKLLIQFQNNGVVDDSQLPKDRFSAERLKGVDSTLKIQPAKLEDSAVYLCASSQGRGGAYNEQFFGPGTRLTVL.

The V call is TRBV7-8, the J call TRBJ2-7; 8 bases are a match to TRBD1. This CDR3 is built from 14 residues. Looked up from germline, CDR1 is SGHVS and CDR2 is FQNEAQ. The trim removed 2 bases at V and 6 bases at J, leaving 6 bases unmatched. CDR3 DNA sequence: TGTGCCAGCAGCTTATTGGCAGGGGGCTCCGAGCAGTACTTC. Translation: CASSLLAGGSEQYF.

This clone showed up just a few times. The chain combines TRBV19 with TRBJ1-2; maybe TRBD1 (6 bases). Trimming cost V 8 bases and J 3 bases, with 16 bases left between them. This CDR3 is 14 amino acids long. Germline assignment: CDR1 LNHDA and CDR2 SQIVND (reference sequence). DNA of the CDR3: TGTGCCAGTGAACGAACCGGACAGTACTATGGCTACACCTTC. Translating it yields CASERTGQYYGYTF.

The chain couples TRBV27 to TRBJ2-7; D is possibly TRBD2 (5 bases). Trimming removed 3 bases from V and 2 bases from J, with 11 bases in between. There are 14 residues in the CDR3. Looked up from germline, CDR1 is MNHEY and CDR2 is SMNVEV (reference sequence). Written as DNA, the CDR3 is TGTGCCAGCAGTTTTCTAGCTTCTCCCTACGAGCAGTACTTC. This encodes CASSFLASPYEQYF.

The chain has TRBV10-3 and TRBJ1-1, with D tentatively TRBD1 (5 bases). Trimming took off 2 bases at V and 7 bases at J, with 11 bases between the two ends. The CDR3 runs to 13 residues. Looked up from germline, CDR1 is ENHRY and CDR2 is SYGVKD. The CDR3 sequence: CAISEQQAGEAFF. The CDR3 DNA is TGTGCCATCAGTGAGCAACAGGCTGGTGAAGCTTTCTTT.

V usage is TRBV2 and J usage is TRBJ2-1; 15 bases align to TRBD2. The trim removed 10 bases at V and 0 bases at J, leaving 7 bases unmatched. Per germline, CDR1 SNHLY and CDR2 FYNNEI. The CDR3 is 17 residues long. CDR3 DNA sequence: TGTGCCACTTCCGGGACTAGCGGGAGGATCTCCTACAATGAGCAGTTCTTC. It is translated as CATSGTSGRISYNEQFF.

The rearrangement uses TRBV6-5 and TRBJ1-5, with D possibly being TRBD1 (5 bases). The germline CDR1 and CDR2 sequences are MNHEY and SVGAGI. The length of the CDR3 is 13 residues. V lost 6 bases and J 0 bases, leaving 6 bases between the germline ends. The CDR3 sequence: CASRRGSNQPQHF. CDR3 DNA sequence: TGTGCCAGCAGAAGGGGTAGCAATCAGCCCCAGCATTTT.

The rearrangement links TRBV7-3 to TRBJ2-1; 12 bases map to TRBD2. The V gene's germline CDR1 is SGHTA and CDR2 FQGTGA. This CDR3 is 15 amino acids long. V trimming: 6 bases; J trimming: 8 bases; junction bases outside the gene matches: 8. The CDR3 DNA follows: TGTGCCAGCAGGCTAGCGGGAGGGCCCGCCCATGAGCAGTTCTTC. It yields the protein CASRLAGGPAHEQFF.

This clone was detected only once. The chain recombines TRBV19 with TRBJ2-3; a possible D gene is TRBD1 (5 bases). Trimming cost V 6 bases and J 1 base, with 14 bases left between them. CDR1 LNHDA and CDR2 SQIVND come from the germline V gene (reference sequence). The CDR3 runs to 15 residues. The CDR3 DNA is TGTGCCAGTAGGCAAAATGACAGACGCACAGATACGCAGTATTTT. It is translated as CASRQNDRRTDTQYF.

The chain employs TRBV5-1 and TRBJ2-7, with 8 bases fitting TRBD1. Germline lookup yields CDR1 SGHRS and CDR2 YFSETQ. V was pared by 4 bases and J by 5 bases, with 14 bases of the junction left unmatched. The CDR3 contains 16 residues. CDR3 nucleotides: TGCGCCAGCAGCCCAGTCGGCCGGACAGGGCTGAACGAGCAGTACTTC. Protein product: CASSPVGRTGLNEQYF.

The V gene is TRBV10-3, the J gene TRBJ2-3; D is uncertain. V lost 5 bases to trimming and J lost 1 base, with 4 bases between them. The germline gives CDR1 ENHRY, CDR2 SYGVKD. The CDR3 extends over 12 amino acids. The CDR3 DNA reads TGTGCCATCAGTACAGGCACAGATACGCAGTATTTT. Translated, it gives CAISTGTDTQYF.

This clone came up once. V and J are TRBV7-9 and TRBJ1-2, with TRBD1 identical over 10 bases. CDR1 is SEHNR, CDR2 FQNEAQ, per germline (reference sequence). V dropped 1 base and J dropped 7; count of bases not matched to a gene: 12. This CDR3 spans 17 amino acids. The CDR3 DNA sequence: TGTGCCAGCAGCTTAGAAGCGACAGGGGGCAAAGAGGGTGGCTACACCTTC. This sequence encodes CASSLEATGGKEGGYTF.

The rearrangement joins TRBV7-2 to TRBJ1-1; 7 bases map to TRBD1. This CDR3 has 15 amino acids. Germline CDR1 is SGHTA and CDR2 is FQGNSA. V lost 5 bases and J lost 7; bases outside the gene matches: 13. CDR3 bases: TGTGCCAGCAGCATGGGGGAAAGACAGGGCGGTGAAGCTTTCTTT. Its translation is CASSMGERQGGEAFF.

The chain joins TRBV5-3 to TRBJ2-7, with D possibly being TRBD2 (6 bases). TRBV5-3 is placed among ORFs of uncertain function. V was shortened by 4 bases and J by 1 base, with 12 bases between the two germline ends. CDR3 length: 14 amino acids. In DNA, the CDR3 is TGTGCCAGAAGCGGGGGGACCGTATCCTACGAGCAGTACTTC. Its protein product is CARSGGTVSYEQYF.

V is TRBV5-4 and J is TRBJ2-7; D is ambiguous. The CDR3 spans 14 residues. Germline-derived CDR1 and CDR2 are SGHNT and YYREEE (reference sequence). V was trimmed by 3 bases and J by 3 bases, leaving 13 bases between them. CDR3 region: CASSSTETVYEQYF. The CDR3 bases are TGTGCCAGCAGCTCGACTGAGACCGTCTACGAGCAGTACTTC.

The CDR3 DNA sequence: TGTGCCAGCAGCTTACTTGCGGGAGGAAAAGATACGCAGTATTTT. Translation gives CASSLLAGGKDTQYF. This rearrangement joins TRBV7-9 to TRBJ2-3, with 8 positions matching TRBD2. The germline V gene has CDR1 SEHNR and CDR2 FQNEAQ (reference sequence). There are 15 residues in the CDR3. The V gene end was trimmed by 2 bases and the J gene end by 5 bases; junction bases not matched to a gene: 6.

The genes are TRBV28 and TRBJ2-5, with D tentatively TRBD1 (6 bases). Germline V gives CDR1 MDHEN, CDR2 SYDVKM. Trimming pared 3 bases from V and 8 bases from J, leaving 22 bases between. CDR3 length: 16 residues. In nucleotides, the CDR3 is TGTGCCAGCAGTTTCCGTCGGGACACCCTCGGAGGCACCCAGTACTTC. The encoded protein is CASSFRRDTLGGTQYF.

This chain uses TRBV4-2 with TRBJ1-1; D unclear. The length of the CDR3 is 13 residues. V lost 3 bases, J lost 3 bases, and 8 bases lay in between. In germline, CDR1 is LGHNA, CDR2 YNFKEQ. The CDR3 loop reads CASSQERYTEAFF. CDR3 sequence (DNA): TGTGCCAGCAGCCAGGAGAGGTACACTGAAGCTTTCTTT.